The 18 T cell receptor beta chains given below trace back to one sample, sequenced in a study of blood T cell repertoires in COVID-19. Sequenced by immunoSEQ multiplex PCR; TCRdb stores in-frame clones only, minus some. This sample has around 210,000 clones, with around 81% found just once. The source material was peripheral blood. These receptors came from a man in his 60s with COVID-19, enrolled during active disease.

The chain uses TRBV5-1 and TRBJ1-3, with D perhaps matching TRBD1 (6 bases). Germline values: CDR1 SGHRS, CDR2 YFSETQ. CDR3 size: 16 residues. The V end lost 4 bases, the J end lost 0 bases, and 14 bases lay between the germline ends. CDR3 sequence: CASSTGQSFSGNTIYF. In DNA, the CDR3 is TGCGCCAGCAGCACTGGACAGTCGTTCTCTGGAAACACCATATATTTT.

The chain employs TRBV18 and TRBJ1-1; D is ambiguous. The V gene lost 3 bases and the J gene lost 2 bases, with 13 bases spanning the gap. This CDR3 spans 15 amino acids. Germline values: CDR1 KGHSH, CDR2 LQKENI. The CDR3, as DNA: TGTGCCAGCTCACCCGCCAGGCCTATCAACACTGAAGCTTTCTTT. Its translation is CASSPARPINTEAFF.

CDR3 region: CASSISGTSGYNEQFF. In DNA, the CDR3 is TGTGCCAGTAGTATCTCCGGGACTAGCGGCTACAATGAGCAGTTCTTC. The chain has TRBV19 and TRBJ2-1, with 11 bases fitting TRBD2. The CDR3 runs to 16 residues. V shed 3 bases and J 3 bases; nucleotides not matched to a gene: 4. Germline-derived CDR1 and CDR2 are LNHDA and SQIVND (reference sequence). The full variable domain, its missing parts supplied by reference TRBV19 and TRBJ2-1, is DGGITQSPKYLFRKEGQNVTLSCEQNLNHDAMYWYRQDPGQGLRLIYYSQIVNDFQKGDIAEGYSVSREKKESFPLTVTSAQKNPTAFYLCASSISGTSGYNEQFFGPGTRLTVL.

The rearrangement links TRBV7-2 to TRBJ1-2; tentatively, D is TRBD1 (5 bases). The CDR3 has 18 residues. CDR1 SGHTA and CDR2 FQGNSA come from the germline V gene. Trimming stripped 2 bases from V and 0 bases from J, with 19 bases between. CDR3 coding DNA: TGTGCCAGCAGCTTAAGTAGGGCAGGGTCACCGACTAACTATGGCTACACCTTC. It codes for CASSLSRAGSPTNYGYTF. Complete variable domain (other parts from reference TRBV7-2 and TRBJ1-2): GAGVSQSPSNKVTEKGKDVELRCDPISGHTALYWYRQSLGQGLEFLIYFQGNSAPDKSGLPSDRFSAERTGGSVSTLTIQRTQQEDSAVYLCASSLSRAGSPTNYGYTFGSGTRLTVV.

About this clone itself: The sample has other DNA sequences that encode this CDR3 too. The J gene is TRBJ1-6, the V gene TRBV7-2, with D hard to call. V was cut by 2 bases and J by 3 bases, with 11 bases left in between. Germline CDR1 reads SGHTA; CDR2 reads FQGNSA. This CDR3 is built from 16 residues. DNA of the CDR3: TGTGCCAGCAGCTTATTATCTTCCAGCTATAATTCACCCCTCCACTTT. Translating gives CASSLLSSSYNSPLHF. Full variable domain (rest looked up from reference TRBV7-2 and TRBJ1-6): GAGVSQSPSNKVTEKGKDVELRCDPISGHTALYWYRQSLGQGLEFLIYFQGNSAPDKSGLPSDRFSAERTGGSVSTLTIQRTQQEDSAVYLCASSLLSSSYNSPLHFGNGTRLTVT.

This chain joins TRBV5-8 and TRBJ1-1; D call uncertain. Trimming stripped 4 bases from V and 6 bases from J, with 19 bases between. The CDR3 is 15 residues long. Germline CDR1 SGHTS, CDR2 YDEGEE. In DNA form, the CDR3 reads TGTGCCAGCAGCCCGAGAGGCCCGCGGCTGTCTGAAGCTTTCTTT. Translating it yields CASSPRGPRLSEAFF.

This clone was counted a few times. This chain uses TRBV2 with TRBJ1-5, with no clear D. The CDR3 has 12 amino acids. Germline V lookup: CDR1 SNHLY, CDR2 FYNNEI. Trimming took 7 bases from V and 5 from J, leaving 9 bases between them. CDR3 nucleotide sequence: TGTGCCAGCACTAGGGAGGATCAGCCCCAGCATTTT. As protein: CASTREDQPQHF. The whole variable domain, filled in from reference TRBV2 and TRBJ1-5, reads EPEVTQTPSHQVTQMGQEVILRCVPISNHLYFYWYRQILGQKVEFLVSFYNNEISEKSEIFDDQFSVERPDGSNFTLKIRSTKLEDSAMYFCASTREDQPQHFGDGTRLSIL.

This clone was counted a few times. The same CDR3 can be traced to other DNA sequences in this sample. This chain links TRBV24-1 with TRBJ1-6, with D unresolved. Germline CDR1 and CDR2: KGHDR and SFDVKD. V lost 5 bases, J lost 7 bases, and 8 bases lay in between. The CDR3 runs to 13 residues. The DNA for the CDR3 is TGTGCCACCAGTGGTGGAGGGAATTCACCCCTCCACTTT. Its protein is CATSGGGNSPLHF.

The V and J genes are TRBV30 and TRBJ1-2, with 10 bases identical to TRBD1. The CDR3 consists of 14 residues. Germline CDR1 is GTSNPN and CDR2 is SVGIG (reference sequence). Trimming removed 2 bases from V and 3 bases from J; junction bases left unmatched: 3. The CDR3: CAWSRDRGYYGYTF. In nucleotides, the CDR3 is TGTGCCTGGAGTAGGGACAGGGGATACTATGGCTACACCTTC.

The chain joins TRBV27 to TRBJ1-3; no reliable D call. Germline V gives CDR1 MNHEY, CDR2 SMNVEV (reference sequence). V was pared by 6 bases and J by 2 bases, with 8 bases between. This CDR3 comprises 13 residues. This chain's CDR3 is CASSVAAGNTIYF. The CDR3 nucleotides read TGTGCCAGCAGCGTGGCAGCTGGAAACACCATATATTTT.

V usage is TRBV7-9 and J usage is TRBJ1-1, with 8 nucleotides matching TRBD1. The CDR3 is 14 amino acids. The J segment lost 5 bases and the V segment lost 4 bases, leaving 6 bases of the junction unmatched. Germline loops: CDR1 SEHNR, CDR2 FQNEAQ (reference sequence). In DNA form, the CDR3 reads TGTGCCAGCAGCTACATGGACAGGGTAACTGAAGCTTTCTTT. Its translation is CASSYMDRVTEAFF.

The chain uses TRBV28 and TRBJ1-2, with a tentative D call TRBD1 (5 bases). Germline CDR1 MDHEN, CDR2 SYDVKM. The V end lost 3 bases, the J end lost 8 bases, and 13 bases lay between the germline ends. The CDR3 extends over 13 amino acids. The CDR3 loop reads CASSLPRERGYTF. DNA of the CDR3: TGTGCCAGCAGTTTGCCCAGGGAACGAGGCTACACCTTC.

A remark on this clone: The same CDR3 can be traced to other DNA sequences in this sample. The genes are TRBV30 and TRBJ1-1; no firm D call. This CDR3 has 13 residues. V dropped 0 bases and J dropped 3 bases, with 8 bases sitting between them. Germline loops: CDR1 GTSNPN, CDR2 SVGIG (reference sequence). The CDR3 region has the DNA TGTGCCTGGAGTGTCCGGGTTGACACTGAAGCTTTCTTT. Residues: CAWSVRVDTEAFF.

The chain combines TRBV19 with TRBJ1-5, with 7 bases that match TRBD1. Germline V gene sequence: CDR1 LNHDA, CDR2 SQIVND (reference sequence). J gave up 0 bases and V 8 bases, and 13 bases lay outside the gene matches. The CDR3 is 17 amino acids. The CDR3 DNA sequence: TGTGCCAGTCGGGGCCCAGGGGGAACTGATAGCAATCAGCCCCAGCATTTT. It yields the protein CASRGPGGTDSNQPQHF.

V and J are TRBV6-6 and TRBJ1-4; D is possibly TRBD1 (6 bases). Trimming shortened V by 3 bases and J by 3 bases, and 14 bases separated the two germline ends. The CDR3 has 16 amino acids. Germline assignment: CDR1 MNHNY and CDR2 SVGAGI (reference sequence). CDR3 nucleotide sequence: TGTGCCAGCAGTTATTGGCCGGGACACCCTAATGAAAAACTGTTTTTT. It encodes CASSYWPGHPNEKLFF.

The gene calls are TRBV15 and TRBJ1-5; the D is unclear. The CDR3 is 14 residues long. The germline gives CDR1 LNHNV, CDR2 YYDKDF (reference sequence). V was clipped by 1 base and J by 3 bases, with 7 bases between them. As DNA, the CDR3 is TGTGCCACCAGCAGAGCACAACCCAATCAGCCCCAGCATTTT. Translating it yields CATSRAQPNQPQHF.

The gene calls are TRBV5-6 and TRBJ1-1; 8 bases are a match to TRBD1. The CDR3 loop spans 13 amino acids. CDR1 and CDR2 from the germline V gene are SGHDT and YYEEEE. The J segment lost 3 bases and the V segment lost 4 bases, leaving 2 bases of the junction unmatched. The CDR3 DNA follows: TGTGCCAGCAGCCTGGACAGGGACACTGAAGCTTTCTTT. Translated, it gives CASSLDRDTEAFF.

This chain uses TRBV9 with TRBJ2-6; D is uncertain. V dropped 7 bases and J dropped 4 bases, with 3 bases sitting between them. Germline loops: CDR1 SGDLS, CDR2 YYNGEE. CDR3 length: 11 residues. CDR3 loop: CASSGANVLTF. In nucleotides, the CDR3 is TGTGCCAGCTCGGGGGCCAACGTCCTGACTTTC.